Below, 30 T cell receptor beta chains from the same sample are listed, as sequenced in a study of Tregs in tolerant kidney transplant recipients. Related graft donors supplied nonmyeloablative bone marrow transplants, and mixed chimerism was transient. Profiled with immunoSEQ multiplex PCR; TCRdb holds only in-frame clones, not every one. The repertoire includes 50,000 to 65,000 clones, about 87% of them detected once, and around 4% sits in the top ten. The sample here was CD4+ T cells from blood (PBMCs), taken 6 months after the transplant. These receptors were taken from a human patient who received a combined kidney and bone marrow transplant. A subset of T cells may come from the graft donor.

This clone was observed a handful of times. The chain recombines TRBV4-2 with TRBJ2-1; tentatively, D is TRBD1 (6 bases). V gave up 4 bases and J gave up 12 bases, with 22 bases separating them. The CDR3 spans 15 residues. Germline-derived CDR1 and CDR2 are LGHNA and YNFKEQ. The CDR3 sequence: CASSPGQTPMKGQFF. CDR3 nucleotide sequence: TGTGCCAGCAGCCCGGGACAAACTCCGATGAAAGGGCAGTTCTTC.

CDR3 DNA sequence: TGCAGCGTCCGCTGGGGTACAGGGGGAAATACGCAGTATTTT. As protein: CSVRWGTGGNTQYF. The chain recombines TRBV29-1 with TRBJ2-3, with 8 positions matching TRBD1. This CDR3 region has 14 residues. V was pared by 6 bases and J by 7 bases, with 12 bases of the junction left unmatched. Germline assignment: CDR1 SQVTM and CDR2 ANQGSEA.

This sequence joins TRBV7-3 and TRBJ2-2, with TRBD1 matching 8 bases. After removal of 5 bases from V and 8 bases from J, the junction contained 13 bases not matched to a gene. This CDR3 is built from 16 residues. Germline loops: CDR1 SGHTA, CDR2 FQGTGA. CDR3 loop: CASSKRADRAAGELFF. DNA for the CDR3: TGTGCCAGCAGCAAGAGGGCGGACAGGGCCGCGGGGGAGCTGTTTTTT.

As for this clone: The sample has other DNA sequences that encode this CDR3 too. The chain is built from TRBV29-1 and TRBJ2-3, with TRBD2 matching 7 bases. V trimming: 3 bases; J trimming: 3 bases; junction bases outside the gene matches: 6. Germline V gives CDR1 SQVTM, CDR2 ANQGSEA. The CDR3 runs 14 residues. CDR3 loop: CSVEGGRGTDTQYF. The DNA for the CDR3 is TGCAGCGTTGAGGGGGGGAGAGGGACAGATACGCAGTATTTT.

J is TRBJ1-4 and V is TRBV14; D remains unclear. The CDR3 runs 15 residues. V was cut by 0 bases and J by 5 bases, with 10 bases left in between. Germline V gives CDR1 SGHDN, CDR2 FVKESK. The CDR3 nucleotides are TGTGCCAGCAGCCAAGACGAGTCTCGAAATGAAAAACTGTTTTTT. Translating it yields CASSQDESRNEKLFF.

This clone was picked up one time. The rearrangement joins TRBV29-1 to TRBJ2-1, with a tentative D call TRBD1 (5 bases). This CDR3 comprises 14 residues. Germline V gene lookup returns CDR1 SQVTM and CDR2 ANQGSEA. The CDR3 here is CTLFQGSSYNEQFF. CDR3 DNA sequence: TGCACCCTATTTCAGGGTAGCTCCTACAATGAGCAGTTCTTC.

The chain couples TRBV19 to TRBJ2-5; D is undetermined. The germline V gene encodes CDR1 LNHDA and CDR2 SQIVND (reference sequence). Trimming left V 1 base short and J 4 bases short, with 4 bases between. This CDR3 is 12 amino acids long. This chain's CDR3 is CASSIGLETQYF. The CDR3 region has the DNA TGTGCCAGTAGTATAGGACTAGAGACCCAGTACTTC.

This chain connects TRBV7-6 to TRBJ2-7; a possible D gene is TRBD1 (7 bases). Germline V gives CDR1 SGHVS, CDR2 FNYEAQ. V lost 4 bases and J lost 0, with 16 bases in between. The CDR3 runs to 16 residues. In DNA form, the CDR3 reads TGTGCCAGCAGCTCGTACAGGGGACTCCTCTCCTACGAGCAGTACTTC. It yields the protein CASSSYRGLLSYEQYF. The whole variable domain, filled in from reference TRBV7-6 and TRBJ2-7, reads GAGVSQSPRYKVTKRGQDVALRCDPISGHVSLYWYRQALGQGPEFLTYFNYEAQQDKSGLPNDRFSAERPEGSISTLTIQRTEQRDSAMYRCASSSYRGLLSYEQYFGPGTRLTVT.

The rearrangement joins TRBV5-1 to TRBJ2-5, with a possible D match to TRBD1 (6 bases). Trimming stripped 4 bases from V and 4 bases from J, with 17 bases between. The V gene's germline CDR1 is SGHRS and CDR2 YFSETQ. The CDR3 length is 15 residues. The CDR3 DNA is TGCGCCAGCAGCCGCGGACAGATGGAAGGAGAGACCCAGTACTTC. Translating it yields CASSRGQMEGETQYF.

This chain links TRBV7-9 with TRBJ2-7, with 10 positions matching TRBD1. Germline loops: CDR1 SEHNR, CDR2 FQNEAQ (reference sequence). With 1 base clipped from V and 2 bases from J, the junction kept 5 bases outside the gene matches. CDR3 length equals 16 residues. The CDR3: CASSLGGDRGTYEQYF. The CDR3 DNA sequence: TGTGCCAGCAGCTTAGGGGGGGACAGGGGCACCTACGAGCAGTACTTC.

The rearrangement uses TRBV5-1 and TRBJ2-5, with D possibly being TRBD2 (5 bases). Trimming left V 0 bases short and J 5 bases short, with 14 bases between. Germline-derived CDR1 and CDR2 are SGHRS and YFSETQ. The CDR3 is made up of 15 amino acids. The CDR3 is CASSLALAAGETQYF. CDR3 DNA: TGCGCCAGCAGCTTGGCACTGGCTGCGGGTGAGACCCAGTACTTC.

This chain joins TRBV21-1 and TRBJ2-3; the D segment call TRBD2 is taken from the table without a DNA check. TRBV21-1 is termed a pseudogene. The CDR3 runs to 16 residues. The CDR3 DNA reads TGTGCCAGCAGCAAACGGAGGTCTCCGGGCACAGATACGCAGTATTTT. As protein: CASSKRRSPGTDTQYF.

The J gene is TRBJ1-2, the V gene TRBV29-1; D remains ambiguous. In germline, CDR1 is SQVTM, CDR2 ANQGSEA. This CDR3 contains 15 residues. V lost 3 bases and J 1 base, leaving 15 bases between the germline ends. The chain's CDR3 is CSVEGSLFFNYGYTF. As DNA, the CDR3 is TGCAGCGTTGAGGGCAGCCTATTCTTTAACTATGGCTACACCTTC.

The V call is TRBV27, the J call TRBJ2-1, with TRBD1 matching over 7 bases. V gave up 0 bases and J gave up 5 bases; unmatched junction bases: 4. Germline loops: CDR1 MNHEY, CDR2 SMNVEV (reference sequence). The CDR3 runs to 15 residues. The CDR3: CASSLSGTVDNEQFF. In DNA form, the CDR3 reads TGTGCCAGCAGTTTATCCGGGACAGTTGACAATGAGCAGTTCTTC.

The chain couples TRBV10-3 to TRBJ2-1, with 9 nucleotides matching TRBD2. The germline CDR1 and CDR2 sequences are ENHRY and SYGVKD. The CDR3 runs 16 residues. J lost 1 base, V lost 3 bases, and 4 bases had no gene match. The CDR3 is CAISDAGGPSYNEQFF. CDR3 sequence (DNA): TGTGCCATCAGTGACGCGGGGGGGCCATCCTACAATGAGCAGTTCTTC.

The V gene is TRBV4-2, the J gene TRBJ1-5; possibly TRBD1 for D (5 bases). V was pared by 4 bases and J by 7 bases, with 17 bases between. Germline-derived CDR1 and CDR2 are LGHNA and YNFKEQ. The CDR3 has 15 amino acids. This chain's CDR3 is CASSPQGQVGQPQHF. The CDR3 DNA follows: TGTGCCAGCAGCCCCCAGGGCCAGGTGGGACAGCCCCAGCATTTT.

V and J are TRBV5-5 and TRBJ1-5, with D uncertain. The CDR3 consists of 16 residues. Per germline, CDR1 SGHKS and CDR2 YYEKEE (reference sequence). The V gene lost 0 bases and the J gene lost 0 bases, with 10 bases spanning the gap. This CDR3 reads CASSLVPLTSNQPQHF. The DNA of the CDR3 is TGTGCCAGCAGCTTGGTTCCACTCACTAGCAATCAGCCCCAGCATTTT.

V is TRBV4-1 and J is TRBJ1-2; 7 nucleotides align to TRBD1. Unmatched junction bases numbered 16, after V lost 8 bases and J lost 10 bases. The CDR3 length is 14 residues. Germline values: CDR1 MGHRA, CDR2 YSYEKL. The CDR3, as DNA: TGCGCCAGCGGCGACCGGACAGGACGACTTGACTACACCTTC. This translates into CASGDRTGRLDYTF.

This sequence joins TRBV7-2 and TRBJ2-5, with D unresolved. In germline, CDR1 is SGHTA, CDR2 FQGNSA. Trimming took 1 base from V and 4 from J, leaving 4 bases between them. The CDR3 has 12 amino acids. The DNA for the CDR3 is TGTGCCAGCAGCTTAGATCGAGAGACCCAGTACTTC. Its protein is CASSLDRETQYF.

The chain employs TRBV9 and TRBJ2-5; 11 positions match TRBD2. The ends lost 3 bases at V and 1 base at J; junction bases unmatched: 8. The CDR3 has 17 amino acids. Germline lookup yields CDR1 SGDLS and CDR2 YYNGEE. The CDR3 here is CASSAGRLAGIQETQYF. The CDR3 bases are TGTGCCAGCAGCGCCGGAAGACTAGCGGGGATCCAAGAGACCCAGTACTTC. Drawing the rest from reference TRBV9 and TRBJ2-5, the complete variable domain is DSGVTQTPKHLITATGQRVTLRCSPRSGDLSVYWYQQSLDQGLQFLIQYYNGEERAKGNILERFSAQQFPDLHSELNLSSLELGDSALYFCASSAGRLAGIQETQYFGPGTRLLVL.

The chain uses TRBV28 and TRBJ2-3, with TRBD1 matching 10 bases. With 4 bases clipped from V and 5 bases from J, the junction kept 9 bases outside the gene matches. CDR3 length equals 16 residues. Germline CDR1 and CDR2: MDHEN and SYDVKM. CDR3 nucleotides: TGTGCCAGCAGTTACCCCCGGGACAGGGGTGGAGATACGCAGTATTTT. Its protein is CASSYPRDRGGDTQYF.

The chain recombines TRBV11-3 with TRBJ1-2, with TRBD1 matching over 7 bases. V trimming: 4 bases; J trimming: 4 bases; junction bases outside the gene matches: 12. Per germline, CDR1 SGHNT and CDR2 YENEEA. This CDR3 has 16 residues. As DNA, the CDR3 is TGTGCCAGCAGCTCCGGTCCCGGGACAGCTATCTATGGCTACACCTTC. Its protein product is CASSSGPGTAIYGYTF.

The chain combines TRBV5-1 with TRBJ2-3, with 13 nucleotides matching TRBD2. J was trimmed by 2 bases and V by 2 bases; bases with no gene match: 5. CDR1 is SGHRS and CDR2 is YFSETQ in the germline V gene. The CDR3 sequence is 17 residues long. CDR3 sequence: CASSLTSGGAYTDTQYF. CDR3 sequence (DNA): TGCGCCAGCAGCTTAACTAGCGGGGGGGCCTACACAGATACGCAGTATTTT.

Concerning this clone itself: Other DNA sequences in this specimen translate into the identical CDR3. V and J are TRBV28 and TRBJ1-6; weak D call: TRBD1 (5 bases). This CDR3 is built from 14 residues. V lost 6 bases to trimming and J lost 13 bases, with 19 bases between them. Germline CDR1 is MDHEN and CDR2 is SYDVKM. The CDR3 sequence: CASRYTGEGSPLHF. The CDR3 DNA sequence: TGTGCCAGCAGGTATACGGGGGAGGGATCCCCCCTCCACTTT.

The genes are TRBV11-3 and TRBJ2-2; TRBD2 matches 14 bases. The V gene's germline CDR1 is SGHNT and CDR2 YENEEA. V lost 6 bases, J lost 4 bases, and 4 bases stayed unmatched. The CDR3 runs 16 residues. In DNA, the CDR3 is TGTGCCAGCAGACCTGGACTAGCGGGAGGCACCGGGGAGCTGTTTTTT. Encoded protein: CASRPGLAGGTGELFF. Filled out from reference TRBV11-3 and TRBJ2-2, the complete variable domain reads EAGVVQSPRYKIIEKKQPVAFWCNPISGHNTLYWYLQNLGQGPELLIRYENEEAVDDSQLPKDRFSAERLKGVDSTLKIQPAELGDSAVYLCASRPGLAGGTGELFFGEGSRLTVL.

This sequence joins TRBV5-4 and TRBJ1-2; 8 positions agree with TRBD1. The CDR3 runs 15 residues. With V trimmed by 3 bases and J by 3 bases, 7 bases remained unmatched. CDR1 and CDR2 (germline): SGHNT, YYREEE (reference sequence). The CDR3 reads CASSSGQGRDYGYTF. The DNA for the CDR3 is TGTGCCAGCAGCTCCGGACAGGGAAGAGACTATGGCTACACCTTC.

The table lists this clone with a few counts. The chain has TRBV28 and TRBJ1-3; D is possibly TRBD1 (6 bases). The germline CDR1 and CDR2 sequences are MDHEN and SYDVKM. Trimming cost V 7 bases and J 7 bases, with 8 bases left between them. The CDR3 length is 11 residues. The CDR3 loop reads CASKDSNTIYF. The CDR3 DNA is TGTGCCAGCAAGGACAGTAACACCATATATTTT. The complete variable domain, with remaining parts taken from reference TRBV28 and TRBJ1-3, reads DVKVTQSSRYLVKRTGEKVFLECVQDMDHENMFWYRQDPGLGLRLIYFSYDVKMKEKGDIPEGYSVSREKKERFSLILESASTNQTSMYLCASKDSNTIYFGEGSWLTVV.

This chain links TRBV5-1 with TRBJ2-1; 7 bases agree with TRBD1. CDR1 and CDR2 (germline): SGHRS, YFSETQ. V lost 4 bases and J lost 3; bases outside the gene matches: 10. CDR3 length: 16 residues. The CDR3 DNA follows: TGCGCCAGCAGCCTAGGGACAGAACAAGTCTACAATGAGCAGTTCTTC. Translation: CASSLGTEQVYNEQFF.

This clone was counted between two and nine times. The gene calls are TRBV16 and TRBJ1-5, with 8 bases aligning to TRBD1. CDR3 size: 14 residues. Losses at the gene ends were 4 bases for V and 6 bases for J; bases not matched to a gene: 5. Looked up from germline, CDR1 is KGHSY and CDR2 is FQNENV. CDR3 nucleotides: TGTGCCAGCAGCCCAGGACAGGGTCGTCAGCCCCAGCATTTT. It yields the protein CASSPGQGRQPQHF.

V usage is TRBV5-1 and J usage is TRBJ2-5, with 9 bases that match TRBD2. Germline V CDR1 and CDR2: SGHRS, YFSETQ. CDR3 length: 16 amino acids. The trim removed 0 bases at V and 1 base at J, leaving 4 bases unmatched. The CDR3 nucleotides read TGCGCCAGCAGCTTGGCGGTAGCGGGGGTCCAAGAGACCCAGTACTTC. This encodes CASSLAVAGVQETQYF.